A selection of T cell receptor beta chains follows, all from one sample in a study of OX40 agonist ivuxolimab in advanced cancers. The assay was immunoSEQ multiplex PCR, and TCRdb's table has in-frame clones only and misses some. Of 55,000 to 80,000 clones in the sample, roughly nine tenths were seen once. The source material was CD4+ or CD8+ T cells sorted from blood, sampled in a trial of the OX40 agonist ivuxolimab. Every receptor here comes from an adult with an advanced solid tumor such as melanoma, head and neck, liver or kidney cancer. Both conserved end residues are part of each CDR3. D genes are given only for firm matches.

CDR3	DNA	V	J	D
CASSEGTASNQPQHF	TGTGCCAGCAGCGAGGGGACAGCGAGCAATCAGCCCCAGCATTTT	TRBV7-8	TRBJ1-5	TRBD1
CASSQPSDEQFF	TGTGCCAGCAGCCAACCTTCCGATGAGCAGTTCTTC	TRBV7-9	TRBJ2-1	-
CASSEWGTNYGYTF	TGCGCCAGCAGTGAGTGGGGGACCAACTATGGCTACACCTTC	TRBV10-2	TRBJ1-2	-
CASSVGRTDTQYF	TGTGCCAGCAGTGTGGGCCGGACAGATACGCAGTATTTT	TRBV13	TRBJ2-3	-
CAIREKNYGYTF	TGTGCCATTCGAGAGAAGAACTATGGCTACACCTTC	TRBV19	TRBJ1-2	-
CASSQRTRGAETQYF	TGTGCCAGCAGTCAACGGACCAGGGGGGCAGAGACCCAGTACTTC	TRBV27	TRBJ2-5	-
CASTDRGLYEQYF	TGTGCCAGCACGGACAGGGGGCTTTACGAGCAGTACTTC	TRBV27	TRBJ2-7	TRBD1
CASSLGQGGFNEQFF	TGTGCCAGCAGCCTCGGGCAGGGTGGTTTCAATGAGCAGTTCTTC	TRBV27	TRBJ2-1	-
CASSPSGYEQFF	TGTGCCAGTAGTCCCAGCGGTTATGAGCAGTTCTTC	TRBV19	TRBJ2-1	-
CASSSGQDPTFGGELFF	TGTGCCAGCAGCTCAGGGCAGGATCCGACCTTTGGCGGGGAGCTGTTTTTT	TRBV7-9	TRBJ2-2	-
CASSQRSGGTYEQYF	TGCGCCAGCAGCCAGAGGAGCGGGGGGACTTACGAGCAGTACTTC	TRBV4-1	TRBJ2-7	TRBD2
CAWSVDSPTTGELFF	TGTGCCTGGAGTGTGGACAGTCCTACCACCGGGGAGCTGTTTTTT	TRBV30	TRBJ2-2	-
CASTLSGQGAREQYF	TGCGCCAGCACCCTTTCTGGACAGGGGGCGAGGGAGCAGTACTTC	TRBV5-1	TRBJ2-7	TRBD1
CASSDKGYGELFF	TGTGCCAGCAGTGACAAGGGCTACGGGGAGCTGTTTTTT	TRBV6-4	TRBJ2-2	-
CASRLVFGGELFF	TGTGCAAGTCGCTTAGTTTTTGGCGGGGAGCTGTTTTTT	TRBV12-2	TRBJ2-2	-
CASSLNYGGATDTQYF	TGTGCCAGCAGCTTAAATTACGGGGGGGCCACAGATACGCAGTATTTT	TRBV11-2	TRBJ2-3	TRBD2
CASSLRQGGGDTQYF	TGCGCCAGCAGCCTGCGACAGGGCGGGGGAGATACGCAGTATTTT	TRBV5-1	TRBJ2-3	-
CASSIGDRASQPQHF	TGTGCCAGTAGTATAGGGGACAGGGCTAGTCAGCCCCAGCATTTT	TRBV19	TRBJ1-5	TRBD1
CASSTGTGVNEQYF	TGTGCCAGTAGTACCGGGACAGGGGTTAACGAGCAGTACTTC	TRBV19	TRBJ2-7	TRBD1
CASRNIQGGTGELFF	TGTGCCAGCAGAAATATTCAGGGGGGCACCGGGGAGCTGTTTTTT	TRBV28	TRBJ2-2	-
CASSEWSGDRVNEQFF	TGTGCCAGCAGTGAATGGTCAGGGGATAGGGTCAATGAGCAGTTCTTC	TRBV2	TRBJ2-1	-
CASSSGVFEQYF	TGTGCCAGCAGCAGTGGGGTTTTCGAGCAGTACTTC	TRBV9	TRBJ2-7	-
CASSKKLGALTQYF	TGTGCCAGCAGCAAAAAACTAGGGGCCTTAACCCAGTACTTC	TRBV21-1	TRBJ2-5	-
CASSSSSGEEYF	TGTGCCAGCAGCTCAAGCTCTGGGGAGGAGTACTTC	TRBV27	TRBJ2-7	-
CASSRSNNEQFF	TGTGCCAGCAGCAGGTCCAACAATGAGCAGTTCTTC	TRBV7-8	TRBJ2-1	-
CASSILGTGDGDGYTF	TGTGCCAGTAGTATATTGGGGACAGGCGATGGAGATGGCTACACCTTC	TRBV19	TRBJ1-2	TRBD1
CASSQTGTDSYEQYF	TGCGCCAGCAGCCAGACAGGGACGGACTCCTACGAGCAGTACTTC	TRBV5-1	TRBJ2-7	TRBD1
CAIMGIRGDTGELFF	TGTGCCATAATGGGAATCCGGGGAGATACCGGGGAGCTGTTTTTT	TRBV2	TRBJ2-2	-
CASSADGAAFNYGYTF	TGTGCCAGCAGCGCGGACGGGGCAGCCTTCAACTATGGCTACACCTTC	TRBV5-5	TRBJ1-2	-